The T cell receptor beta chain described here comes from a study of T-cell reconstitution after alpha-beta-depleted transplantation in children. Overall study results and limits: The authors attributed T-cell counts and diversity one year after transplant mostly to newly produced T cells. Expanded graft clones numbering several hundred reportedly gave rise to alpha-beta T cells about two months after transplant. Surviving recipient T cells and intrathymic progenitors accounted for some patients' high TCRbeta diversity at day 60.

The CDR3 runs 17 residues. V shed 2 bases and J 0 bases; nucleotides not matched to a gene: 11. Germline V gene sequence: CDR1 SGHRS, CDR2 YFSETQ. As regards this clonotype: Its antigen is undetermined.

Unique molecular identifiers were incorporated during preparation of the TCRbeta library. TCRdb ran MiXCR on the PCR reads and lists one entry per CDR3 protein. The sample has hundreds of thousands of distinct CDR3 sequences; around 12% are singletons. The material sequenced was PBMCs, taken before TCRalphabeta/CD19-depleted stem cell transplant. This receptor was obtained from a girl aged 2 to 10 with congenital amegakaryocytic thrombocytopenia, due to receive a stem cell transplant. The V and J genes are TRBV5-1 and TRBJ2-7; 7 nucleotides align to TRBD2. The CDR3 spells CASSFLPLAEPSYEQYF. The DNA for the CDR3 is TGCGCCAGCAGCTTCTTACCTCTAGCGGAGCCCTCCTACGAGCAGTACTTC. Together with reference TRBV5-1 and TRBJ2-7, the CDR3 gives the full variable domain: KAGVTQTPRYLIKTRGQQVTLSCSPISGHRSVSWYQQTPGQGLQFLFEYFSETQRNKGNFPGRFSGRQFSNSRSEMNVSTLELGDSALYLCASSFLPLAEPSYEQYFGPGTRLTVT.